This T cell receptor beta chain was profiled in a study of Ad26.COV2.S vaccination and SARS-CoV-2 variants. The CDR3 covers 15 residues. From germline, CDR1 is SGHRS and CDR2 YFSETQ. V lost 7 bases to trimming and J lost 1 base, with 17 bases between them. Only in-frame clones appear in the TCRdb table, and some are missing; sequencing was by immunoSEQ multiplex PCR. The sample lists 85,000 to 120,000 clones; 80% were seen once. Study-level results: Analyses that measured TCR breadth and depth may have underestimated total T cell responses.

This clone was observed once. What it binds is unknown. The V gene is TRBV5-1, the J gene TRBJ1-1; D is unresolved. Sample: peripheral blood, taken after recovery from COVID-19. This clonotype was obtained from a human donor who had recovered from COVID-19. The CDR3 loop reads CASATLASQNTEAFF. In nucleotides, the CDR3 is TGCGCCAGCGCGACCCTAGCCTCTCAGAACACTGAAGCTTTCTTT. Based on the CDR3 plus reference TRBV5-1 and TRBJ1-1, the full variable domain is KAGVTQTPRYLIKTRGQQVTLSCSPISGHRSVSWYQQTPGQGLQFLFEYFSETQRNKGNFPGRFSGRQFSNSRSEMNVSTLELGDSALYLCASATLASQNTEAFFGQGTRLTVV.